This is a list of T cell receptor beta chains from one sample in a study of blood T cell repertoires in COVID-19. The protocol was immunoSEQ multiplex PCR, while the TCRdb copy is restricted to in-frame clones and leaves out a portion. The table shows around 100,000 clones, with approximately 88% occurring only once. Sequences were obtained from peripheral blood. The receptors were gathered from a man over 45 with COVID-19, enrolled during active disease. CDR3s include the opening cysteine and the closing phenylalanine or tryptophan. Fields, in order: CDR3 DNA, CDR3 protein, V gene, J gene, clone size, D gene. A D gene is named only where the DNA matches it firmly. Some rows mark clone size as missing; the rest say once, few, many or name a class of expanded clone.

TGTGCCAGCGGACAGGGATGGTATTCACCCCTCCACTTT,CASGQGWYSPLHF,TRBV19,TRBJ1-6,once,TRBD1
TGTGCCAGCAGCCAATCTCGGTCCGGGGAGCTGTTTTTT,CASSQSRSGELFF,TRBV14,TRBJ2-2,few,NA
TGCGCCAGCAGCCTCGGGACTAAATGCACTCTAACGGGCTACACCTTC,CASSLGTKCTLTGYTF,TRBV10-1,TRBJ1-2,NA,NA
TGTGCTAGCAGCTTAGGTTTTGACAGTGCCTACGAGCAGTACTTC,CASSLGFDSAYEQYF,TRBV7-7,TRBJ2-7,NA,NA
TGTGCCAGCAGCCAAATTTTATCGGGGGATGAGCAGTTCTTC,CASSQILSGDEQFF,TRBV3-1/TRBV3-2,TRBJ2-1,NA,NA
TGTGCCAGCAGCCGCGGAACCTACAGGGGGAGGCCAACTATGGCTGGCTACACCTTC,CASSRGTYRGRPTMAGYTF,TRBV7-8,TRBJ1-2,NA,TRBD1
TGTGCCAGCAGCTTAGCAACTTGGCAGGGGAACACTGAAGCTTTCTTT,CASSLATWQGNTEAFF,TRBV7-8,TRBJ1-1,NA,NA
TGTGCCAGCACCCCCTCGGGTTCGGGATCACCCCTCCACTTT,CASTPSGSGSPLHF,TRBV28,TRBJ1-6,NA,NA
TGTGCCAGCAGTTCGCAGGGTTTCAATCAGCCCCAGCATTTT,CASSSQGFNQPQHF,TRBV6-2/TRBV6-3,TRBJ1-5,NA,NA
TGCGCCAGCAGCCAAGAGTACGGAGGATCTGGAAACACCATATATTTT,CASSQEYGGSGNTIYF,TRBV4-3,TRBJ1-3,NA,NA
TGCGCCAGCAGCCAGGCGAGTCGGGGGGGTTACGAGCAGTACTTC,CASSQASRGGYEQYF,TRBV4-3,TRBJ2-7,NA,TRBD2
TGTGCCAGCAGCCGTCTCCGGGGGGCAAGCGGGTACGAGCAGTACTTC,CASSRLRGASGYEQYF,TRBV3-1/TRBV3-2,TRBJ2-7,once,NA
TGTGCCAGCAGCGCCTCGGACAGGGGGCCGAATGGCTACACCTTC,CASSASDRGPNGYTF,TRBV9,TRBJ1-2,NA,TRBD1